The T cell receptor beta chain under discussion was sequenced for a study of T cell responses to AZD1222 COVID-19 vaccine. Whole-study context: Second-dose timings of about 4 or about 12 weeks were pooled. General study results and limits: Just a handful of people given AZD1222 tested seropositive at baseline. Repertoires were collected only later (after the peak T cell response had occurred). Females outnumbered males among donors, who were mostly white British; clonal diversity was possibly underestimated.

The sample holds a few counts of this clone. Its specificity is unknown. The data were produced by immunoSEQ multiplex PCR, yet TCRdb's version contains in-frame clones alone and is incomplete. This table has about 99,000 clones, about 85% appearing once. V was clipped by 1 base and J by 1 base, with 10 bases between them. The CDR3 has 15 residues. Germline CDR1 LNHDA, CDR2 SQIVND (reference sequence). The rearrangement links TRBV19 to TRBJ1-1; the D gene is possibly TRBD1 (5 bases). The material sequenced was peripheral blood, taken on day 0 of AZD1222 vaccination. This clonotype was sampled from an adult in good health. The chain's CDR3 is CASSIGRQQNTEAFF. CDR3 DNA: TGTGCCAGTAGTATAGGCAGACAGCAGAACACTGAAGCTTTCTTT.